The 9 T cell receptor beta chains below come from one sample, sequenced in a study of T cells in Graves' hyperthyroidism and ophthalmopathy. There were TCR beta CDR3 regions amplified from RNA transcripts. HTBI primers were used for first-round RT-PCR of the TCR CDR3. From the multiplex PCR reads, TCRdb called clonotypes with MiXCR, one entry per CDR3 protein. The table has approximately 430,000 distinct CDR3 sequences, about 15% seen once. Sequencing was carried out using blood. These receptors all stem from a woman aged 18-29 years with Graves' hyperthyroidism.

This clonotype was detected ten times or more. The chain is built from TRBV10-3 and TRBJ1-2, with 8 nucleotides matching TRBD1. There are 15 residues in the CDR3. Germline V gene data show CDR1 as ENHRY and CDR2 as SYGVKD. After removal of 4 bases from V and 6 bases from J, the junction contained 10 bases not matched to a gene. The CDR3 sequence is CAISGPTQDRDGYTF. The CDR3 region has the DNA TGTGCCATCAGTGGGCCCACCCAGGACAGGGATGGCTACACCTTC.

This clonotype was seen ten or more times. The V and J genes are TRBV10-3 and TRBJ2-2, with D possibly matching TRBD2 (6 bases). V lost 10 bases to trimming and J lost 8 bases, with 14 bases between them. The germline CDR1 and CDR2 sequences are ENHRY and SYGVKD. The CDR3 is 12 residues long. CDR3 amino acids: CASRDSRGELFF. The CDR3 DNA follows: TGTGCCAGCCGGGACTCCCGGGGGGAGCTGTTTTTT.

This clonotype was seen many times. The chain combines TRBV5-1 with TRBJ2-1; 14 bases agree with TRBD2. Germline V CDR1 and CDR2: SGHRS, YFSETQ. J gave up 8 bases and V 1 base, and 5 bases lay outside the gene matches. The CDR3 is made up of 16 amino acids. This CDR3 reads CASSLTLGLAGDEQFF. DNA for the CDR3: TGCGCCAGCAGCTTGACCCTGGGACTAGCGGGGGATGAGCAGTTCTTC.

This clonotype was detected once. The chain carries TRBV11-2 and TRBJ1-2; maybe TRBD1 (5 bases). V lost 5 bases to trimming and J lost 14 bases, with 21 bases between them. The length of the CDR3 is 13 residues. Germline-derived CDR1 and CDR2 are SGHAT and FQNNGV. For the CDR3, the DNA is TGTGCCAGCAGCCATACCCGGGGGGAGGCGTTGACCTTC. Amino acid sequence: CASSHTRGEALTF.

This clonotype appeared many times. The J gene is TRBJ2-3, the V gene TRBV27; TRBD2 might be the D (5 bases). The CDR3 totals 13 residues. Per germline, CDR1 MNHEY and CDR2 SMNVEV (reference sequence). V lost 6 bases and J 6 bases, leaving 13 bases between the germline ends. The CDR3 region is CASSQSRGDTQYF. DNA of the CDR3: TGTGCCAGCAGCCAATCACGAGGGGATACGCAGTATTTT.

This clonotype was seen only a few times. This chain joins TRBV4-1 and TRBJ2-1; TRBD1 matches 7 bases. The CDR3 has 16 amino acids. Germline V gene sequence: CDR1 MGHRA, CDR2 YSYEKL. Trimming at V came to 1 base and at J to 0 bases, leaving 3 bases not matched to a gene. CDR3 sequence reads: CASSQADRSSYNEQFF. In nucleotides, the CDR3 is TGCGCCAGCAGCCAAGCGGACAGGAGCTCCTACAATGAGCAGTTCTTC.

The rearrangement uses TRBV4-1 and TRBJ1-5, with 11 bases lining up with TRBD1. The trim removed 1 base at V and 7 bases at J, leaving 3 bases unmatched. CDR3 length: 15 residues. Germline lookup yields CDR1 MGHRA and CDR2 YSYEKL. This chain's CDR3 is CASSQGDRGRQPQHF. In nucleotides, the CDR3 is TGCGCCAGCAGCCAAGGGGACAGGGGGAGACAGCCCCAGCATTTT.

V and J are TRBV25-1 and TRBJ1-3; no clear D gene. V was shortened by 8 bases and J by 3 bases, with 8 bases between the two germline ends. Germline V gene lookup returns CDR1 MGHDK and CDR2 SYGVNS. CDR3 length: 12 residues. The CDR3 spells CASRTVGNTIYF. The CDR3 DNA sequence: TGTGCCAGCCGTACAGTTGGAAACACCATATATTTT.

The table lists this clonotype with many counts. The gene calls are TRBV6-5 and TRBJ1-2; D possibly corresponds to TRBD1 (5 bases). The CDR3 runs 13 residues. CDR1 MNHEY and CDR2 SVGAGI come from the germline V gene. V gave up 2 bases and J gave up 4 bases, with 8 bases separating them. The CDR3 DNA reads TGTGCCAGCAGTTACGAGGGGAGCTATGGCTACACCTTC. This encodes CASSYEGSYGYTF.